Listed below are T cell receptor beta chains from one sample, sequenced in a study of CD8 T cells in ankylosing spondylitis. TCRdb independently ran MiXCR on the 5' RACE reads; one entry per CDR3 protein. The sample lists a few hundred thousand distinct CDR3 sequences, 7.5% to 9% occurring once. Input material: blood, either unsorted or a sorted T cell fraction (not recorded which). The receptors stem from a male donor with ankylosing spondylitis. Both conserved end residues are part of each CDR3. A D gene is named only where the DNA matches it firmly. Only some rows state a clone size, as once, few, many or a class for expanded clones.

D gene: .
V gene: TRBV6-6
clone size: many
J gene: TRBJ1-1
CDR3 DNA: TGTGCCAGCAGACAAAACACTGAAGCTTTCTTT
CDR3 protein: CASRQNTEAFF

D gene: .
V gene: TRBV11-3
clone size: many
J gene: TRBJ2-2
CDR3 DNA: TGTGCCAGCAGGCGCGAGAGGGTTAACACCGGGGAGCTGTTTTTT
CDR3 protein: CASRRERVNTGELFF

D gene: TRBD1
V gene: TRBV5-1
clone size: few
J gene: TRBJ2-1
CDR3 DNA: TGCGCCAGCAGCTTGGCTGGACAGGGGCGTTACAATGAGCAGTTCTTC
CDR3 protein: CASSLAGQGRYNEQFF

D gene: TRBD1
V gene: TRBV6-1
clone size: few
J gene: TRBJ1-5
CDR3 DNA: TGTGCCAGCAGATCACCGGGACAGGGGAATCAGCCCCAGCATTTT
CDR3 protein: CASRSPGQGNQPQHF

D gene: TRBD2
V gene: TRBV7-2
clone size: .
J gene: TRBJ2-3
CDR3 DNA: TGTGCCAGCAGCTTAATAGCGGGAGGCCTCCGCACAGATACGCAGTATTTT
CDR3 protein: CASSLIAGGLRTDTQYF

D gene: TRBD2
V gene: TRBV27
clone size: .
J gene: TRBJ2-5
CDR3 DNA: TGTGCCAGCAGTGCCCGACTAGCGGGGGGGACCCAGTACTTC
CDR3 protein: CASSARLAGGTQYF

D gene: TRBD2
V gene: TRBV3-1
clone size: many
J gene: TRBJ2-1
CDR3 DNA: TGTGCCAGCAGCCCAAGGACTAGCGGATACGGCAAAGGTGAGCAGTTCTTC
CDR3 protein: CASSPRTSGYGKGEQFF

D gene: TRBD1
V gene: TRBV7-2
clone size: many
J gene: TRBJ2-7
CDR3 DNA: TGTGCCAGCAGCTACAAAGGGGGCCACGAGCAGTACTTC
CDR3 protein: CASSYKGGHEQYF

D gene: TRBD2
V gene: TRBV7-2
clone size: many
J gene: TRBJ2-1
CDR3 DNA: TGTGCCAGCAGCTTAGCTAGCGGGATCTACAATGAGCAGTTCTTC
CDR3 protein: CASSLASGIYNEQFF

D gene: TRBD2
V gene: TRBV29-1
clone size: many
J gene: TRBJ2-5
CDR3 DNA: TGCAGCGTCGGACTAGCGGGGTTGAAAGGGACCCAGTACTTC
CDR3 protein: CSVGLAGLKGTQYF

D gene: .
V gene: TRBV18
clone size: many
J gene: TRBJ2-5
CDR3 DNA: TGTGCCAGCTCACCACCCGGGGAGACCCAGTACTTC
CDR3 protein: CASSPPGETQYF

D gene: TRBD2
V gene: TRBV20-1
clone size: .
J gene: TRBJ2-1
CDR3 DNA: TGCAGTGCAGGGGGGTTCGGGACTAGCGGGATGAGCTCCTACAATGAGCAGTTCTTC
CDR3 protein: CSAGGFGTSGMSSYNEQFF

D gene: .
V gene: TRBV5-1
clone size: few
J gene: TRBJ1-1
CDR3 DNA: TGCGCCAGCAGCTTGGGAGGCCAGGCGGGCACTGAAGCTTTCTTT
CDR3 protein: CASSLGGQAGTEAFF

D gene: TRBD2
V gene: TRBV27
clone size: .
J gene: TRBJ2-3
CDR3 DNA: TGTGCCAGCAAACTAGCGGGAGCCTTAGATACGCAGTATTTT
CDR3 protein: CASKLAGALDTQYF

D gene: .
V gene: TRBV18
clone size: .
J gene: TRBJ2-2
CDR3 DNA: TGTGCCAGCTCACCACAGACGGACACCGGGGAGCTGTTTTTT
CDR3 protein: CASSPQTDTGELFF

D gene: .
V gene: TRBV12-3/TRBV12-4
clone size: many
J gene: TRBJ1-1
CDR3 DNA: TGTGCCAGCAGTTGGGACACTGAAGCTTTCTTT
CDR3 protein: CASSWDTEAFF

D gene: .
V gene: TRBV2
clone size: .
J gene: TRBJ2-1
CDR3 DNA: TGTGCCAGCAGTACCTTACAGTACGGGCAGTTCTTC
CDR3 protein: CASSTLQYGQFF

D gene: TRBD2
V gene: TRBV3-1
clone size: .
J gene: TRBJ2-1
CDR3 DNA: TGTGCCAGCAGCCAAGATCTAGCGGGAGTGAATGAGCAGTTCTTC
CDR3 protein: CASSQDLAGVNEQFF

D gene: TRBD1
V gene: TRBV7-3
clone size: few
J gene: TRBJ1-2
CDR3 DNA: TGTGCCAGCAGCCCGACCCCGGGACAGAACTATGGCTACACCTTC
CDR3 protein: CASSPTPGQNYGYTF

D gene: TRBD2
V gene: TRBV5-1
clone size: few
J gene: TRBJ2-1
CDR3 DNA: TGCGCCAGCAGCCCCGTAGCGGGACGAGCCTACAATGAGCAGTTCTTC
CDR3 protein: CASSPVAGRAYNEQFF

D gene: TRBD2
V gene: TRBV20-1
clone size: few
J gene: TRBJ2-1
CDR3 DNA: TGCAGTGCTAGAGATCGGTACCGGGAGGGCTACTACAATGAGCAGTTCTTC
CDR3 protein: CSARDRYREGYYNEQFF

D gene: .
V gene: TRBV5-1
clone size: .
J gene: TRBJ1-1
CDR3 DNA: TGCGCCACTCTCTACAACGAAGCTTTCTTT
CDR3 protein: CATLYNEAFF